The 22 T cell receptor beta chains below all came from one sample that was sequenced in a study of regulatory T cells in long-lasting Graves disease. The authors built TCR beta libraries using iRepertoire HTBI primers and Arm-PCR of CDR3 regions. TCRdb re-called the multiplex PCR reads through MiXCR, storing one row per CDR3 protein. The repertoire includes 530,000 or so distinct CDR3 sequences, approximately 12% of them detected once, and over 7.5% sits in the top ten. Time point of the sample: newly diagnosed GD, antithyroid drugs for less than 3 months. Following extraction of RNA from PBMCs, that RNA was used to make the TCR library. These data also formed part of another study, on T cells in Graves' hyperthyroidism and ophthalmopathy.

Sample: peripheral blood mononuclear cells (PBMCs), taken at new diagnosis, from a patient treated with antithyroid drugs. The receptors stem from a man aged 25-45 years with Graves disease.

This chain connects TRBV20-1 to TRBJ2-3, with D hard to call. Germline CDR1 is DFQATT and CDR2 is SNEGSKA (reference sequence). Between the trimmed V and J ends, which lost 1 base and 3 bases, there was a span of 5 bases. The CDR3 contains 12 residues. CDR3 nucleotide sequence: TGCAGTGCTAGAGTGGGGACAGATACGCAGTATTTT. Translating it yields CSARVGTDTQYF.

This clonotype appeared many times. V usage is TRBV29-1 and J usage is TRBJ2-3; 14 bases map to TRBD2. Germline loops: CDR1 SQVTM, CDR2 ANQGSEA. The V and J ends lost 7 bases and 2 bases, in that order; junction bases with no gene match: 5. The CDR3 sequence is 15 residues long. In DNA, the CDR3 is TGCAGCGCCCGACTAGCGGGAGGGCCCACAGATACGCAGTATTTT. Translation: CSARLAGGPTDTQYF.

This clonotype was seen a few times. V gene TRBV5-1 combines with J gene TRBJ2-1, with D maybe TRBD2 (6 bases). V was pared by 0 bases and J by 4 bases, with 14 bases between. In germline, CDR1 is SGHRS, CDR2 YFSETQ. The CDR3 is made up of 16 amino acids. CDR3 region: CASSLAAGLIYNEQFF. In DNA, the CDR3 is TGCGCCAGCAGCTTGGCGGCGGGACTTATTTACAATGAGCAGTTCTTC.

J is TRBJ2-4 and V is TRBV29-1; 9 nucleotides match TRBD2. Germline V gene data show CDR1 as SQVTM and CDR2 as ANQGSEA. The trim removed 1 base at V and 0 bases at J, leaving 10 bases unmatched. This CDR3 has 18 residues. CDR3 amino acids: CSVEAGLAQRVAKNIQYF. CDR3 DNA sequence: TGCAGCGTTGAAGCGGGACTAGCTCAGAGGGTAGCCAAAAACATTCAGTACTTC.

The chain has TRBV6-9 and TRBJ1-6; D is unclear. V was shortened by 3 bases and J by 10 bases, with 16 bases between the two germline ends. The CDR3 contains 15 residues. Germline CDR1 MNHGY, CDR2 SVAAGI. CDR3 protein: CASSYGPTFGSPLHF. The CDR3 DNA sequence: TGTGCCAGCAGTTACGGGCCGACTTTTGGGTCACCCCTCCACTTT.

This clonotype was detected ten times or more. V is TRBV24-1 and J is TRBJ2-5, with 11 positions matching TRBD2. The germline gives CDR1 KGHDR, CDR2 SFDVKD. This CDR3 has 16 residues. Trimming cost V 1 base and J 1 base; bases outside gene matches: 1. The CDR3 spells CATSDFGTSGQETQYF. Written as DNA, the CDR3 is TGTGCCACCAGTGATTTTGGGACTAGCGGCCAAGAGACCCAGTACTTC.

This clonotype showed up just a few times. This chain joins TRBV7-9 and TRBJ1-1; tentative D call: TRBD1 (6 bases). Trimming shortened V by 5 bases and J by 5 bases, and 15 bases separated the two germline ends. Germline assignment: CDR1 SEHNR and CDR2 FQNEAQ (reference sequence). The CDR3 totals 14 residues. In nucleotides, the CDR3 is TGTGCCAGCAGCCTAGGGGGTCGGGGGACTGAAGCTTTCTTT. Its protein product is CASSLGGRGTEAFF.

This clonotype has a count of ten or more. V and J are TRBV25-1 and TRBJ2-5; the match to TRBD2 covers 7 bases. The ends lost 6 bases at V and 3 bases at J; junction bases unmatched: 4. This CDR3 spans 13 amino acids. Per the germline V gene, CDR1 is MGHDK and CDR2 is SYGVNS. The CDR3 loop is CASRGGGEETQYF. CDR3 nucleotide sequence: TGTGCCAGCAGAGGCGGGGGAGAAGAGACCCAGTACTTC.

There are many counts of this clonotype. V usage is TRBV12-3 or TRBV12-4 and J usage is TRBJ2-5, with D maybe TRBD2 (6 bases). Trimming pared 3 bases from V and 4 bases from J, leaving 12 bases between. The length of the CDR3 is 14 residues. This CDR3 is CASSFEARGETQYF. Written as DNA, the CDR3 is TGTGCCAGCAGTTTTGAGGCGCGGGGAGAGACCCAGTACTTC.

This clonotype was seen ten or more times. The chain links TRBV2 to TRBJ2-7; D gene unclear. This CDR3 has 14 amino acids. V lost 2 bases to trimming and J lost 6 bases, with 14 bases between them. The germline gives CDR1 SNHLY, CDR2 FYNNEI. The CDR3 reads CASSETSQEREQYF. CDR3 in DNA: TGTGCCAGCAGTGAAACCAGCCAAGAGCGCGAGCAGTACTTC.

This clonotype came up many times. This sequence joins TRBV24-1 and TRBJ2-7, with a tentative D call TRBD1 (5 bases). V lost 6 bases and J 2 bases, leaving 13 bases between the germline ends. CDR1 and CDR2 from the germline V gene are KGHDR and SFDVKD. The CDR3 has 14 amino acids. CDR3 region: CATSPADTAYEQYF. Here the CDR3 DNA reads TGTGCCACCAGTCCCGCGGACACAGCCTACGAGCAGTACTTC.

This clonotype was observed a handful of times. The chain has TRBV6-1 and TRBJ1-3; 9 positions agree with TRBD1. The length of the CDR3 is 15 residues. Germline V gene sequence: CDR1 MNHNS, CDR2 SASEGT. Unmatched junction bases numbered 6, after V lost 5 bases and J lost 4 bases. CDR3 nucleotides: TGTGCCAGCAGTCTTACAGGGGGCCAAGGAAACACCATATATTTT. Translation gives CASSLTGGQGNTIYF.

This clonotype has a handful of counts. The V and J genes are TRBV4-1 and TRBJ2-2, with 16 bases aligning to TRBD2. With V trimmed by 4 bases and J by 7 bases, 15 bases remained unmatched. In germline, CDR1 is MGHRA, CDR2 YSYEKL. The CDR3 spans 20 residues. CDR3 nucleotide sequence: TGCGCCAGCAGCCTCCTGGTGATGGGACTAGCGGGAGGGTCCGGCGGGGAGCTGTTTTTT. This gives the protein CASSLLVMGLAGGSGGELFF.

This sequence joins TRBV18 and TRBJ1-1, with a weak D call TRBD1 (5 bases). The CDR3 loop spans 16 amino acids. The V end was cut by 3 bases, the J end by 6 bases, with 20 bases between. The germline V gene encodes CDR1 KGHSH and CDR2 LQKENI. In nucleotides, the CDR3 is TGTGCCAGCTCACCGGAAGCAGGGCCTTCACTCTCTGAAGCTTTCTTT. Protein sequence: CASSPEAGPSLSEAFF.

This clonotype was detected many times. The rearrangement links TRBV20-1 to TRBJ2-7; TRBD2 matches at 7 bases. The CDR3 extends over 12 amino acids. V was pared by 6 bases and J by 7 bases, with 9 bases of the junction left unmatched. Looked up from germline, CDR1 is DFQATT and CDR2 is SNEGSKA (reference sequence). CDR3 DNA sequence: TGCAGTGCAGCGGGACCCACCTTGGAGCAGTACTTC. Amino acids: CSAAGPTLEQYF.

The V and J genes are TRBV30 and TRBJ1-4; D perhaps matches TRBD1 (5 bases). CDR1 is GTSNPN, CDR2 SVGIG, per germline (reference sequence). V gave up 0 bases and J gave up 8 bases, with 13 bases separating them. This CDR3 comprises 14 residues. In DNA form, the CDR3 reads TGTGCCTGGAGTGTGGGACTAAATAGGGAAAAACTGTTTTTT. Translated: CAWSVGLNREKLFF. Drawing the rest from reference TRBV30 and TRBJ1-4, the complete variable domain is SQTIHQWPATLVQPVGSPLSLECTVEGTSNPNLYWYRQAAGRGLQLLFYSVGIGQISSEVPQNLSASRPQDRQFILSSKKLLLSDSGFYLCAWSVGLNREKLFFGSGTQLSVL.

This clonotype was recorded many times. The genes are TRBV7-2 and TRBJ2-7; D possibly corresponds to TRBD1 (6 bases). Trimming left V 5 bases short and J 6 bases short, with 14 bases between. CDR3 size: 13 residues. The V gene's germline CDR1 is SGHTA and CDR2 FQGNSA. The CDR3 DNA reads as TGTGCCAGCAGCACGAACAGGGATAGCGAGCAGTACTTC. Translated: CASSTNRDSEQYF.

This clonotype occurred many times. This rearrangement joins TRBV7-2 to TRBJ1-5; D gene uncertain. Looked up from germline, CDR1 is SGHTA and CDR2 is FQGNSA. This CDR3 is built from 13 residues. Trimming left V 1 base short and J 4 bases short, with 5 bases between. The CDR3 DNA sequence: TGTGCCAGCAGCTTAGATTTGAATCAGCCCCAGCATTTT. This gives the protein CASSLDLNQPQHF.

This clonotype was recorded at least ten times. The V call is TRBV27, the J call TRBJ1-1, with TRBD1 matching over 7 bases. Germline assignment: CDR1 MNHEY and CDR2 SMNVEV (reference sequence). Losses at the gene ends were 5 bases for V and 4 bases for J; bases not matched to a gene: 10. CDR3 size: 15 residues. CDR3 residues: CASSNRGLGPTEAFF. Here the CDR3 DNA reads TGTGCCAGCAGTAACAGGGGATTAGGGCCCACTGAAGCTTTCTTT.

This clonotype showed up many times. The chain combines TRBV12-3 or TRBV12-4 with TRBJ1-2, with D possibly matching TRBD1 (5 bases). The ends were cut back, 6 bases at V and 6 bases at J, with 14 bases in the middle. The CDR3 loop spans 13 amino acids. The CDR3 DNA reads as TGTGCCAGCAGCCCGGGACCCACGGATGGCTACACCTTC. Its protein product is CASSPGPTDGYTF.

This clonotype was picked up many times. The chain employs TRBV30 and TRBJ2-7; a weak D match, TRBD2 (6 bases). The V end lost 2 bases, the J end lost 3 bases, and 8 bases lay between the germline ends. CDR3 length: 12 residues. Germline CDR1 is GTSNPN and CDR2 is SVGIG (reference sequence). CDR3 protein: CAWSMEGYEQYF. The CDR3 region has the DNA TGTGCCTGGAGTATGGAGGGCTACGAGCAGTACTTC.

Details on this clonotype: A much larger clonotype is one base distant, so this may be a read error. The chain is built from TRBV7-3 and TRBJ2-1; 8 positions match TRBD2. With 0 bases clipped from V and 3 bases from J, the junction kept 1 base outside the gene matches. The CDR3 extends over 15 amino acids. Germline V gives CDR1 SGHTA, CDR2 FQGTGA. CDR3 in DNA: TGTGCCAGCAGCTTAACTAGCGGGATCTACAATGAGCAGTTCTTC. It translates to CASSLTSGIYNEQFF.